This TCR beta chain is from a study of blood T cell repertoires in COVID-19. Study-level information: COVID-19 samples from acute and convalescent phases originated in the United States, Italy and Spain. PBMCs, B-cell-depleted T cells, or T cells provided the cDNA or gDNA that made up the material.

CDR1 and CDR2 (germline): MDHEN, SYDVKM. This CDR3 spans 15 amino acids. The V gene end was trimmed by 6 bases and the J gene end by 4 bases; junction bases not matched to a gene: 10. Original processing methods: Reference gene primer amplification in the assay estimated nucleated cell counts. Some clones are missing from TCRdb's copy, which holds only in-frame ones; the method was immunoSEQ multiplex PCR. That table gives V, J and clone size, and the DNA gave D and trimming. This table holds around 40,000 clones, just under 95% found once. V usage is TRBV28 and J usage is TRBJ2-7; 9 nucleotides match TRBD1. This sequence originates from a human donor with active COVID-19. The donor label of this sample is uncertain. The sequenced sample consisted of peripheral blood. CDR3 DNA: TGTGCCAGCAGCTCACCCGGGACAGGGTGGTACGAGCAGTACTTC. This gives the protein CASSSPGTGWYEQYF.